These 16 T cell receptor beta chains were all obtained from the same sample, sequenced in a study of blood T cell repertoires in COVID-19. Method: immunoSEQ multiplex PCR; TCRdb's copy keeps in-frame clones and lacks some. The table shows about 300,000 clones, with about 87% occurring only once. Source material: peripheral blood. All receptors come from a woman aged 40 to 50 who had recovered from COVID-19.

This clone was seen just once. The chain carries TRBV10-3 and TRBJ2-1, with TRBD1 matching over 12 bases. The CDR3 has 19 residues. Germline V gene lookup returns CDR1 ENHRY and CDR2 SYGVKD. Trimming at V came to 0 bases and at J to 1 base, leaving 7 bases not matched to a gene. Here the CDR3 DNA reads TGTGCCATCAGTGAGTCTGGGACAGGGGGCAGGGTGTCCTACAATGAGCAGTTCTTC. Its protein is CAISESGTGGRVSYNEQFF.

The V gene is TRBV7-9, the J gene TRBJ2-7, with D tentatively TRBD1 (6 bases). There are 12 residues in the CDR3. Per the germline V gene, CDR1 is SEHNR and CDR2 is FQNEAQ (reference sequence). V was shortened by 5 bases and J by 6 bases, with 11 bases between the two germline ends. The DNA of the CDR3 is TGTGCCAGCAGCCCGGACAGACGCGAGCAGTACTTC. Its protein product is CASSPDRREQYF.

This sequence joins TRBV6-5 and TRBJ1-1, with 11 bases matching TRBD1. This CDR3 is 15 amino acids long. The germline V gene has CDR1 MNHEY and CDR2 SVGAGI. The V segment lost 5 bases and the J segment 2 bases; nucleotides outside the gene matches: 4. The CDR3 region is CASSRWTGGNTEAFF. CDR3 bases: TGTGCCAGCAGTCGGTGGACAGGGGGCAACACTGAAGCTTTCTTT.

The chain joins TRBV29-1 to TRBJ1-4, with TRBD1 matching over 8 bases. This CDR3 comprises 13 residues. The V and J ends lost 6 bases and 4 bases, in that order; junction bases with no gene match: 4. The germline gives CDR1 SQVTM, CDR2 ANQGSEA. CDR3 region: CSVAGQVNEKLFF. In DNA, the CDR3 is TGCAGCGTGGCGGGACAGGTTAATGAAAAACTGTTTTTT.

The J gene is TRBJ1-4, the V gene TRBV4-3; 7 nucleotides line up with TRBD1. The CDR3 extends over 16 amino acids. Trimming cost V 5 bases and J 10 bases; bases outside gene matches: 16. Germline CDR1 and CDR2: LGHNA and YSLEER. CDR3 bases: TGCGCCAGCAGCGCAAGTTGGAGACAGGGTTTTGCAAAACTGTTTTTT. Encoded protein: CASSASWRQGFAKLFF.

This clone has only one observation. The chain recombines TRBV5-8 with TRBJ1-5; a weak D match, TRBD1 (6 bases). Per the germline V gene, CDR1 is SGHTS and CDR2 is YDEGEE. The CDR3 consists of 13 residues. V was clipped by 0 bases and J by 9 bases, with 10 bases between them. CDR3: CASSLEIGGPQHF. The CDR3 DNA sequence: TGTGCCAGCAGCTTGGAGATAGGGGGGCCCCAGCATTTT.

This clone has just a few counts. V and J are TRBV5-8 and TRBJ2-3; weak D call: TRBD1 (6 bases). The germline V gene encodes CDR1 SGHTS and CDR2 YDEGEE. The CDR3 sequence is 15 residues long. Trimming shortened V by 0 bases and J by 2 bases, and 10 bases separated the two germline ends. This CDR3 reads CASSLDRAYTDTQYF. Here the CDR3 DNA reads TGTGCCAGCAGCTTGGACAGGGCGTACACAGATACGCAGTATTTT.

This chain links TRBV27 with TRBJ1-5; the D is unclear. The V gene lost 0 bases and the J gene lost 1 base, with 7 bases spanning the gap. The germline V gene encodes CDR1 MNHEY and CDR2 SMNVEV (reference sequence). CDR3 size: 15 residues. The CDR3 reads CASSLSGGSNQPQHF. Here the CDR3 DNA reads TGTGCCAGCAGTTTATCAGGAGGGAGCAATCAGCCCCAGCATTTT.

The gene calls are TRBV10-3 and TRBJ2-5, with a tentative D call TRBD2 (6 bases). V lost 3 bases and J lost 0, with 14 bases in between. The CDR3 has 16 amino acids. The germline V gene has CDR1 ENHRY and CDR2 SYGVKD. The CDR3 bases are TGTGCCATCAGTGATCGCGTGGGGGGATACCAAGAGACCCAGTACTTC. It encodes CAISDRVGGYQETQYF.

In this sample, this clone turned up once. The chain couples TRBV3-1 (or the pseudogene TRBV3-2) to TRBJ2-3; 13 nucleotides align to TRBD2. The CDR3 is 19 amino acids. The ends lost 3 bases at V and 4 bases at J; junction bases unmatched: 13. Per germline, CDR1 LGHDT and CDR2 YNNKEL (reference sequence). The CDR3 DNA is TGTGCCAGCAGCCAGCCCTGGGAACCGGGACTAGCGGGGTCAGATACGCAGTATTTT. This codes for CASSQPWEPGLAGSDTQYF.

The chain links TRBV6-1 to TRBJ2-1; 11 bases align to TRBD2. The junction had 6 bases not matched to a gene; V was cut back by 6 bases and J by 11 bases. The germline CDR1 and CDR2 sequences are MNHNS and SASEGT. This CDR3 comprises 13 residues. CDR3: CASSRGTSGKQFF. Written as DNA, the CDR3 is TGTGCCAGCAGCCGTGGGACTAGCGGAAAGCAGTTCTTC.

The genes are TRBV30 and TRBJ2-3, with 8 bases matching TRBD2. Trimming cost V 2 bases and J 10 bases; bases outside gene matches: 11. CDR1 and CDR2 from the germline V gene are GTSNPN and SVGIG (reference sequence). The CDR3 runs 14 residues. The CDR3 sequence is CAWSYRGGPVAQYF. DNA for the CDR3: TGTGCCTGGAGTTACCGGGGGGGCCCCGTAGCGCAGTATTTT.

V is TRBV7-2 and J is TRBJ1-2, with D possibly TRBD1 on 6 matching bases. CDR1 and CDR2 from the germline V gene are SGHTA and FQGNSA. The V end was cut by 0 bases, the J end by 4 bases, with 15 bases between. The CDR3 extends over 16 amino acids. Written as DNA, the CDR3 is TGTGCCAGCAGCTTAGCTCAAGGCACAGGGTTCTATGGCTACACCTTC. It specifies CASSLAQGTGFYGYTF.

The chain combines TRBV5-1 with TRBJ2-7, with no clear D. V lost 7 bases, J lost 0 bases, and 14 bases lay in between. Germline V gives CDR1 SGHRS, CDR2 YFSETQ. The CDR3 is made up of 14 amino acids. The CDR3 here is CASGTADPSYEQYF. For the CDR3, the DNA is TGCGCCAGCGGCACAGCCGATCCCTCCTACGAGCAGTACTTC.

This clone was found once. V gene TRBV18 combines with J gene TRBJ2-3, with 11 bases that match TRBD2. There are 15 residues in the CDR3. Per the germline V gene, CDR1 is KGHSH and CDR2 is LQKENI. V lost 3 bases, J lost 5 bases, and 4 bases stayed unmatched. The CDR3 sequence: CASSPLAGGGDTQYF. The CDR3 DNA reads TGTGCCAGCTCACCGCTAGCGGGGGGCGGAGATACGCAGTATTTT.

DNA of the CDR3: TGCGCCAGCAGCCAAGACCACGGCGGGCGTAACACCGGGGAGCTGTTTTTT. Translated, it gives CASSQDHGGRNTGELFF. The chain employs TRBV4-3 and TRBJ2-2; weak D call: TRBD2 (5 bases). The CDR3 totals 17 residues. In germline, CDR1 is LGHNA, CDR2 YSLEER. Trimming stripped 0 bases from V and 2 bases from J, with 13 bases between.